The clone carrying this TCR beta chain appeared a few times. Its matching antigen is unknown. This specimen comes from a study of cytomegalovirus exposure and HLA in healthy donors. Vbeta (60) and Jbeta (13) primers were used in the PCR. Sequencing used immunoSEQ multiplex PCR; TCRdb keeps in-frame clones, though not all of them. The sample gives about 120,000 clones, 75% to 90% of which show up once; 7.5% to 9.5% is in the top ten. Study results and limitations: Being productive about 87% or about 30% of the time was typical of most TCR beta V segments in an earlier analysis.

Germline V gene data show CDR1 as MNHEY and CDR2 as SMNVEV (reference sequence). Trimming at V came to 2 bases and at J to 1 base, leaving 4 bases not matched to a gene. The CDR3 has 15 amino acids. The V and J genes are TRBV27 and TRBJ2-5; 7 positions agree with TRBD2. The sequence derives from a female donor in good health and CMV-seropositive. Material for sequencing was PBMCs. The DNA of the CDR3 is TGTGCCAGCAGTTTAGGGGGGGACTTCCAAGAGACCCAGTACTTC. Translated: CASSLGGDFQETQYF.